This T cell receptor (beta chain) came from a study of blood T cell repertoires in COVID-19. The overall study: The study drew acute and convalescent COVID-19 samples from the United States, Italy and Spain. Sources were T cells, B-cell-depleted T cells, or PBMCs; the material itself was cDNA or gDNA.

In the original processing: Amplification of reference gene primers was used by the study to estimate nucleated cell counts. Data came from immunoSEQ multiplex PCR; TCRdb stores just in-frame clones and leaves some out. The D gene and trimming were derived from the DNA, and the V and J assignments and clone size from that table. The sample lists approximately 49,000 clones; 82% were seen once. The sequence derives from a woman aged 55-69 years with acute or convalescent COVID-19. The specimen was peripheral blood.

CDR3 residues: CASSVRTELHQPQHF. The CDR3 DNA reads as TGTGCCAGTAGTGTAAGGACAGAACTCCATCAGCCCCAGCATTTT. This chain connects TRBV19 to TRBJ1-5, with D possibly matching TRBD1 (6 bases). Germline V gene lookup returns CDR1 LNHDA and CDR2 SQIVND (reference sequence). V shed 5 bases and J shed 5 bases, with 16 bases lying between them. The CDR3 is 15 residues long.